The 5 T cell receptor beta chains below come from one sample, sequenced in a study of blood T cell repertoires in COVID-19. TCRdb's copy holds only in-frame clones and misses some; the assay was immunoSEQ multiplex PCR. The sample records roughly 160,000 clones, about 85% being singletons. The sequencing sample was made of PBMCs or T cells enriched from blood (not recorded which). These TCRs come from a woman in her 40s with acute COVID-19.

This CDR3 reads CASSTPSPLTGQENEKLFF. The CDR3 nucleotides read TGTGCCAGTAGTACCCCCTCCCCTTTGACGGGACAGGAGAATGAAAAACTGTTTTTT. The chain combines TRBV19 with TRBJ1-4; 8 nucleotides agree with TRBD1. Germline CDR1 is LNHDA and CDR2 is SQIVND (reference sequence). This CDR3 is built from 19 residues. The V gene end was trimmed by 4 bases and the J gene end by 5 bases; junction bases not matched to a gene: 18. Full variable domain (remainder filled in from reference TRBV19 and TRBJ1-4): DGGITQSPKYLFRKEGQNVTLSCEQNLNHDAMYWYRQDPGQGLRLIYYSQIVNDFQKGDIAEGYSVSREKKESFPLTVTSAQKNPTAFYLCASSTPSPLTGQENEKLFFGSGTQLSVL.

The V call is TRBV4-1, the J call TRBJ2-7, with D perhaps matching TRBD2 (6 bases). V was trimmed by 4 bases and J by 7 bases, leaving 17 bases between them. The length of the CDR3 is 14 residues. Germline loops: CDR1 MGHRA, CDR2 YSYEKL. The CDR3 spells CASSPPGRDREQYF. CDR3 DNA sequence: TGCGCCAGCAGCCCCCCAGGGCGGGACCGAGAGCAGTACTTC.

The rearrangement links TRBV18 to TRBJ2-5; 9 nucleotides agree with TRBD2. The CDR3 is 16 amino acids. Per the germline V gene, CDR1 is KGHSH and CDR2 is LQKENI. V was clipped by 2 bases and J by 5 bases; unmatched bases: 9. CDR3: CASSPVFSGSEETQYF. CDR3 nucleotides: TGTGCCAGCTCACCAGTGTTTAGCGGGAGTGAGGAGACCCAGTACTTC.

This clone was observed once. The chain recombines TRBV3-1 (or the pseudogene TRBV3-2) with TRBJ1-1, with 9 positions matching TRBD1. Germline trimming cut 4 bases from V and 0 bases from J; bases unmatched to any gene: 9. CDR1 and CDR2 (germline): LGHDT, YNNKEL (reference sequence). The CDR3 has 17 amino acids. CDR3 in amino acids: CASSRRGTGNLNTEAFF. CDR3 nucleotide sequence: TGTGCCAGCAGCCGACGAGGGACAGGGAATTTGAACACTGAAGCTTTCTTT.

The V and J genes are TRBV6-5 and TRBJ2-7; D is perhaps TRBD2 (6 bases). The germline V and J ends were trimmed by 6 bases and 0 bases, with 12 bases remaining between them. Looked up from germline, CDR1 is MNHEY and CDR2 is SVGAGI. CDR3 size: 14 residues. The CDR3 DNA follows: TGTGCCAGCAGGCCTAGGGGAGGCTCCTACGAGCAGTACGTC. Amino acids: CASRPRGGSYEQYV.